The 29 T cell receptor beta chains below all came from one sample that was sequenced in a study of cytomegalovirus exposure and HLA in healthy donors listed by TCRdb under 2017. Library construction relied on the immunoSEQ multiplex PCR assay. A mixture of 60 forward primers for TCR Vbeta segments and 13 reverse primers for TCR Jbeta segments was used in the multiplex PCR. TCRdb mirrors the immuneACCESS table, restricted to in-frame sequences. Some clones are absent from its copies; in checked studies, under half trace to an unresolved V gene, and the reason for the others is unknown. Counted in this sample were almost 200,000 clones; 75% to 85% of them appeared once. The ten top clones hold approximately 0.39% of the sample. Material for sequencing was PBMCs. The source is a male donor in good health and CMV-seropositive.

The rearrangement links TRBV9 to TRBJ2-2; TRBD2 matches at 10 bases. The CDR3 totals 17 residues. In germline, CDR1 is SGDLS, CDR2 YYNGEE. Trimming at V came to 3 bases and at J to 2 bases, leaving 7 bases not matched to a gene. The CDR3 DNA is TGTGCCAGCAGCGGCAGCGGGGGGGTCGTTAACACCGGGGAGCTGTTTTTT. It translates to CASSGSGGVVNTGELFF.

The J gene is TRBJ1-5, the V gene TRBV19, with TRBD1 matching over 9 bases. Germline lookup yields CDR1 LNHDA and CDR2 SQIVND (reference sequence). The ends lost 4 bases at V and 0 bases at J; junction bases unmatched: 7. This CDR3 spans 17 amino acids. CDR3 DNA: TGTGCCAGTAGTAAGGACAGGGGTGCGAATAGCAATCAGCCCCAGCATTTT. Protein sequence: CASSKDRGANSNQPQHF.

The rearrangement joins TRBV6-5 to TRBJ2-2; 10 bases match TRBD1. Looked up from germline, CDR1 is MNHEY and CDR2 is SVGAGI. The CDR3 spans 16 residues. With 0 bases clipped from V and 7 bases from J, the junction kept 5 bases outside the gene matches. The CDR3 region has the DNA TGTGCCAGCAGTTACTCGGACAGGGGGGGAATCGGGGAGCTGTTTTTT. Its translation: CASSYSDRGGIGELFF.

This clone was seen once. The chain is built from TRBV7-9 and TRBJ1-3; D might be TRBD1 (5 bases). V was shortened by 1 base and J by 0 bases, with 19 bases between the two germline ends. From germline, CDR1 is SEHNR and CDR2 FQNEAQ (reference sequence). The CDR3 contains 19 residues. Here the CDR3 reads CASSLGEDGGSTSGNTIYF. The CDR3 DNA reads TGTGCCAGCAGCTTAGGCGAAGACGGGGGATCCACCTCTGGAAACACCATATATTTT.

CDR3 amino acids: CASSTYPPLAAKKETQYF. In DNA, the CDR3 is TGTGCCAGTAGTACCTACCCCCCGCTAGCGGCCAAAAAAGAGACCCAGTACTTC. This chain uses TRBV19 with TRBJ2-5, with 7 bases matching TRBD2. The germline V gene has CDR1 LNHDA and CDR2 SQIVND (reference sequence). Unmatched junction bases numbered 17, after V lost 4 bases and J lost 3 bases. The CDR3 totals 18 residues. The full variable domain, completed using reference TRBV19 and TRBJ2-5, is DGGITQSPKYLFRKEGQNVTLSCEQNLNHDAMYWYRQDPGQGLRLIYYSQIVNDFQKGDIAEGYSVSREKKESFPLTVTSAQKNPTAFYLCASSTYPPLAAKKETQYFGPGTRLLVL.

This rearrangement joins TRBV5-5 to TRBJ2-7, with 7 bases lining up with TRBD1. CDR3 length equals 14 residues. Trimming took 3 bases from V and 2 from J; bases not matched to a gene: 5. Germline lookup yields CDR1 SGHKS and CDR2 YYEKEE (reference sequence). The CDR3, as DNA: TGTGCCAGCAGCTCCTGGACAGGACCCTACGAGCAGTACTTC. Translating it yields CASSSWTGPYEQYF.

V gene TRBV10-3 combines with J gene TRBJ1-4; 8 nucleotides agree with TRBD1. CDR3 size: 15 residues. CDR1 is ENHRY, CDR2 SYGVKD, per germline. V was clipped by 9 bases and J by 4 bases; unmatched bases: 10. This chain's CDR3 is CAIRKTGVLNEKLFF. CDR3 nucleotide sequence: TGTGCCATTCGAAAGACAGGGGTCCTTAATGAAAAACTGTTTTTT.

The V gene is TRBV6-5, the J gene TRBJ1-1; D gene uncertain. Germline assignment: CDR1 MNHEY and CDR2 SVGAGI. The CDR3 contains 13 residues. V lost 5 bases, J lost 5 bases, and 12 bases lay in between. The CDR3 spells CASSEWGETEAFF. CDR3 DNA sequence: TGTGCCAGCAGTGAATGGGGAGAAACTGAAGCTTTCTTT.

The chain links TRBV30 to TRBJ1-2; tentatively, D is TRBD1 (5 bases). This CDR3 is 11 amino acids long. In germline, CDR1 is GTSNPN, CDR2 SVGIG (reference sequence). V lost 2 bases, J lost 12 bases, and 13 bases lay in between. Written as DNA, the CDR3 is TGTGCCTGGAGTACCAGGGTGGACAACACCTTC. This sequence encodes CAWSTRVDNTF.

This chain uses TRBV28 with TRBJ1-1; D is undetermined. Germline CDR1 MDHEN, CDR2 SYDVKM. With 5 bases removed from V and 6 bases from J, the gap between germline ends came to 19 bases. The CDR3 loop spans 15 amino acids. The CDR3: CASSQASTRAAEAFF. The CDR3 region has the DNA TGTGCCAGCAGTCAAGCTTCTACGAGGGCCGCTGAAGCTTTCTTT.

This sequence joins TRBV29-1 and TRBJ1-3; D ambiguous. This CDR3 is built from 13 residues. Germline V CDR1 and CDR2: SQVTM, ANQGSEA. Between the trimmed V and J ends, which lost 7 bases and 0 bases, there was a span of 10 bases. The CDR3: CSGTGDSGNTIYF. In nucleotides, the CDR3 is TGCAGCGGGACGGGAGACTCTGGAAACACCATATATTTT.

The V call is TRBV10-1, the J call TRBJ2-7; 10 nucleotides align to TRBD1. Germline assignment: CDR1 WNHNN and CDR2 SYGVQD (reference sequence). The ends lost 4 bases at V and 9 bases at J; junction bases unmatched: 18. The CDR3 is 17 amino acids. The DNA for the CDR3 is TGCGCCAGCAGTGTACAGGGTCCGGGACAGGGGCTGATTGCGCAGTACTTC. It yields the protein CASSVQGPGQGLIAQYF.

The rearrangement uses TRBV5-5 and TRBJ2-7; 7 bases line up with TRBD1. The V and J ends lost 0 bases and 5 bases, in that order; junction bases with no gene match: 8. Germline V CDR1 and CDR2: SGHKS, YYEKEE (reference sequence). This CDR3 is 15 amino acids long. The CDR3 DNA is TGTGCCAGCAGCTTGGAGGGGGCTCGGGGCAACGAGCAGTACTTC. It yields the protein CASSLEGARGNEQYF.

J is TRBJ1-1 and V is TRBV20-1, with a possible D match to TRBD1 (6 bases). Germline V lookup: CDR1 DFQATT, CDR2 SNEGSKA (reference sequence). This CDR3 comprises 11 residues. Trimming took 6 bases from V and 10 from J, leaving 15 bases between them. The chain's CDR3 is CSAYKQGAAFF. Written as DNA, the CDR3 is TGCAGTGCCTATAAACAGGGAGCAGCTTTCTTT.

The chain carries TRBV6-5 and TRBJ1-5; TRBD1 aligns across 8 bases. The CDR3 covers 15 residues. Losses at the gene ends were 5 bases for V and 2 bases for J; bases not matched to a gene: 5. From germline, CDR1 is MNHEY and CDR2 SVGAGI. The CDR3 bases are TGTGCCAGCAGTACTACAGGGGGAGGCAATCAGCCCCAGCATTTT. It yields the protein CASSTTGGGNQPQHF.

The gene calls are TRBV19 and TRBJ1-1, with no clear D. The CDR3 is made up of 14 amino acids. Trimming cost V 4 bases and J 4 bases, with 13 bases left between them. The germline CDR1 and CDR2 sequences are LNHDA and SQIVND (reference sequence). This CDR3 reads CASSKMARGTEAFF. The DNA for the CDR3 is TGTGCCAGTAGTAAAATGGCTCGGGGCACTGAAGCTTTCTTT.

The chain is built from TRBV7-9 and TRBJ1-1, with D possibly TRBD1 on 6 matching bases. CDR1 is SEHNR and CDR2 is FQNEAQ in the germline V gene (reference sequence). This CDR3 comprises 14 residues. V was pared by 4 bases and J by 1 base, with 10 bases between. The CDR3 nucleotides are TGTGCCAGCAGCTCCGACAGGTCGAACACTGAAGCTTTCTTT. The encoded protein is CASSSDRSNTEAFF.

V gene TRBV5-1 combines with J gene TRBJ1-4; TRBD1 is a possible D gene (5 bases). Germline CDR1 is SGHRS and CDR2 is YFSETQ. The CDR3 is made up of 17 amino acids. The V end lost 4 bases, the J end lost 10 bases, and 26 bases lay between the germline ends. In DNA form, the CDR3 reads TGCGCCAGCAGCCTGTTGCCGTGGGGCAGGGAAGAAGTAAAACTGTTTTTT. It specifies CASSLLPWGREEVKLFF.

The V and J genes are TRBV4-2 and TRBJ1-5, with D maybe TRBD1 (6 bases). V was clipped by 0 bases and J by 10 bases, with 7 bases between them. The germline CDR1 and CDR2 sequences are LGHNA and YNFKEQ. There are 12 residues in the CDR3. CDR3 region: CASSQDRGPQHF. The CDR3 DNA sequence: TGTGCCAGCAGCCAAGACAGGGGACCCCAGCATTTT.

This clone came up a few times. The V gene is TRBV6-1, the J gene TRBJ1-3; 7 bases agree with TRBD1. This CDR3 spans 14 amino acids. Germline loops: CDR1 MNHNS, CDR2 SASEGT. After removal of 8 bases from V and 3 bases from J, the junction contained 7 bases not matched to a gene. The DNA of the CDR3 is TGTGCCAGCCGGGGTACAGGGGTTGGAAACACCATATATTTT. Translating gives CASRGTGVGNTIYF.

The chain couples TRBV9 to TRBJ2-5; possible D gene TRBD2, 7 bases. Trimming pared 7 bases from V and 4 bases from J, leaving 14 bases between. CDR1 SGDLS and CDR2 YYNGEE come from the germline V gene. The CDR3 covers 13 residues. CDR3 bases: TGTGCCAGCTCGAGGGGGGGAGGAGAGACCCAGTACTTC. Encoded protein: CASSRGGGETQYF.

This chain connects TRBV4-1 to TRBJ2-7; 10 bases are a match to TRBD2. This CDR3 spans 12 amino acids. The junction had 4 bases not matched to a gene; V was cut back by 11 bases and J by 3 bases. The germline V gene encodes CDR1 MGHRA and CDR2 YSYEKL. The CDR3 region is CAHSGGSYEQYF. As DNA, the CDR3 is TGCGCCCATAGCGGGGGGAGCTACGAGCAGTACTTC.

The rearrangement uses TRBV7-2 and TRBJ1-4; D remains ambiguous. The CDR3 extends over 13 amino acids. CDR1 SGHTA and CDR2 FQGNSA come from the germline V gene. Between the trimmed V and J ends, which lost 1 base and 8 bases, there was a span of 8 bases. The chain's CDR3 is CASSLVAGEKLFF. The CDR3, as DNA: TGTGCCAGCAGCTTAGTGGCCGGGGAAAAACTGTTTTTT.

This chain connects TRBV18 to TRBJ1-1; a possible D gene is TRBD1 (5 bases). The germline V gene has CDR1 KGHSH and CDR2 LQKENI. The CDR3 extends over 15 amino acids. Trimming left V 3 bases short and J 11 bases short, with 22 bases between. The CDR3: CASSPPLTGRGAAFF. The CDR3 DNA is TGTGCCAGCTCACCGCCACTCACGGGGCGGGGTGCGGCTTTCTTT.

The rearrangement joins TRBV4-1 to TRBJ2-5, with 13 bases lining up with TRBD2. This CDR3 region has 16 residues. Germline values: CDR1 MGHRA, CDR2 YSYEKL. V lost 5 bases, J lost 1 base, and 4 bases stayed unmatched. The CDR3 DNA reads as TGCGCCAGCAGCGACGGACTAGCGGGGGCCCAAGAGACCCAGTACTTC. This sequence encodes CASSDGLAGAQETQYF.

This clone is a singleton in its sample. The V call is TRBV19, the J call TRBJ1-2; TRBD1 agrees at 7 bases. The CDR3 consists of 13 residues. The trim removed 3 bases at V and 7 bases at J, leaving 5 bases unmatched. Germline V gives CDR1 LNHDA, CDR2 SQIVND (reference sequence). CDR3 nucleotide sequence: TGTGCCAGTAGTATGGTACAGGGGCTTGGCTACACCTTC. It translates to CASSMVQGLGYTF.

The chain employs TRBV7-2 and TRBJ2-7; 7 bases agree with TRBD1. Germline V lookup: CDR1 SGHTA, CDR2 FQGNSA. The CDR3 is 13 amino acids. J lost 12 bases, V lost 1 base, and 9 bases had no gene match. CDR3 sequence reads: CASSLEGTAFRYF. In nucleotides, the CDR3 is TGTGCCAGCAGCTTAGAGGGGACAGCTTTCAGGTACTTC.

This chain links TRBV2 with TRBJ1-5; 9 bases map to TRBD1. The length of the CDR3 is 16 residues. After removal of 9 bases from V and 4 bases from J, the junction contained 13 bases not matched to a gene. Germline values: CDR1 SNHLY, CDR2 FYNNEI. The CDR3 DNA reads TGTGCCAGTTTGGGGGGACAGGGTGGTCAAAATCAGCCCCAGCATTTT. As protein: CASLGGQGGQNQPQHF. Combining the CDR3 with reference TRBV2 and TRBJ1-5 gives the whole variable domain EPEVTQTPSHQVTQMGQEVILRCVPISNHLYFYWYRQILGQKVEFLVSFYNNEISEKSEIFDDQFSVERPDGSNFTLKIRSTKLEDSAMYFCASLGGQGGQNQPQHFGDGTRLSIL.

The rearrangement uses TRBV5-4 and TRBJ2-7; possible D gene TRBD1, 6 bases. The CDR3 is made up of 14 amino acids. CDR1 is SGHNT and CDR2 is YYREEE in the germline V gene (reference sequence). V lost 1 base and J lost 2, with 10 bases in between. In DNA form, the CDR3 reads TGTGCCAGCAGCTTGAGGGGACACCCCTACGAGCAGTACTTC. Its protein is CASSLRGHPYEQYF.